This TCR beta chain came from a study of beta chain features in type 1 diabetes. This clone was picked up a small number of times. Of the isolated RNA, all was reverse transcribed, and so the sequenced material was expressed TCRB transcripts. Only in-frame clones appear in the TCRdb table, and some are missing; sequencing was by immunoSEQ multiplex PCR. The data contain 400,000 to 550,000 clones, about an eighth of them seen just once; the ten biggest clones take up over 0.035%. The specimen sequenced was naive CD4+ T cells from blood. The clonotype was recovered from a woman between 18 and 29 years old in good health.

The CDR3 sequence is CASSQDLSGLSYEQYF. In nucleotides, the CDR3 is TGCGCCAGCAGCCAAGATCTAAGCGGGTTGTCCTACGAGCAGTACTTC. V is TRBV4-3 and J is TRBJ2-7; D might be TRBD2 (6 bases). The germline V gene encodes CDR1 LGHNA and CDR2 YSLEER. Trimming left V 0 bases short and J 1 base short, with 13 bases between. The CDR3 consists of 16 residues.